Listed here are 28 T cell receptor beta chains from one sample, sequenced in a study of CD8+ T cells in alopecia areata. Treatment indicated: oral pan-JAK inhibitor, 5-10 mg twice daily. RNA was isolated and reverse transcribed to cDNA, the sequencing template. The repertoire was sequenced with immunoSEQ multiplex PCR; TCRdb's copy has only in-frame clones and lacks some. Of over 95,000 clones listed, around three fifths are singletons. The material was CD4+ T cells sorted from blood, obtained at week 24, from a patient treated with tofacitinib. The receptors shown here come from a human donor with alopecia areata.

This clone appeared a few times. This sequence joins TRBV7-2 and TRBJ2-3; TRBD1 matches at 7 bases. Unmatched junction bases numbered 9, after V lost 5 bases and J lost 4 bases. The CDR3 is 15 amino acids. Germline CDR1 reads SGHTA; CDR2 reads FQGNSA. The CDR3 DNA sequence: TGTGCCAGCAGCAGGACAGGTCCTGGAGCAGATACGCAGTATTTT. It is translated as CASSRTGPGADTQYF.

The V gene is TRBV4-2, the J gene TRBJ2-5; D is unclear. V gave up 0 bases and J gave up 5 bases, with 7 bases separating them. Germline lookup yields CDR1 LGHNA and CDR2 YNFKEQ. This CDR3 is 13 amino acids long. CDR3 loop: CASSQDRMETQYF. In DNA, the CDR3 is TGTGCCAGCAGCCAAGATCGTATGGAGACCCAGTACTTC.

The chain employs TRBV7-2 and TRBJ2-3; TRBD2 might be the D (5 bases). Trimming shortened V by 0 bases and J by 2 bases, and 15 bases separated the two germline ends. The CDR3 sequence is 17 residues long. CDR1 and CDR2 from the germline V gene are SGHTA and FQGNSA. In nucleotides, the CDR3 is TGTGCCAGCAGCTTAGCCCATCTTGTAGACTACACAGATACGCAGTATTTT. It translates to CASSLAHLVDYTDTQYF.

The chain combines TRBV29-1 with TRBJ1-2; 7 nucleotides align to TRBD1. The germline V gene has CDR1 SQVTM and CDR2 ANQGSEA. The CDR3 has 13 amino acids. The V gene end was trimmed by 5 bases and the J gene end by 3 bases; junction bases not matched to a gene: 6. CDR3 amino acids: CSVSRTGDYGYTF. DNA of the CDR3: TGCAGCGTTTCCCGGACAGGCGACTATGGCTACACCTTC. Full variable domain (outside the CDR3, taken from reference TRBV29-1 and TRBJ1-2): SAVISQKPSRDICQRGTSLTIQCQVDSQVTMMFWYRQQPGQSLTLIATANQGSEATYESGFVIDKFPISRPNLTFSTLTVSNMSPEDSSIYLCSVSRTGDYGYTFGSGTRLTVV.

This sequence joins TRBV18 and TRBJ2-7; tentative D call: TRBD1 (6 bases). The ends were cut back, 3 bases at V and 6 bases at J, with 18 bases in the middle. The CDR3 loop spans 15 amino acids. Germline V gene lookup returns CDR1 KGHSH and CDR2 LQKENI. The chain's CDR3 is CASSPLGQGSLEQYF. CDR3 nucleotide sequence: TGTGCCAGCTCACCTTTGGGGCAGGGGTCTCTCGAGCAGTACTTC.

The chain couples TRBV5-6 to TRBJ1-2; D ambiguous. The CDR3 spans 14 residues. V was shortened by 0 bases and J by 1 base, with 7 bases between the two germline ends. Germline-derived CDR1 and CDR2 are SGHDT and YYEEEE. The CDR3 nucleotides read TGTGCCAGCAGCTTGGAGGCGCTTAACTATGGCTACACCTTC. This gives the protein CASSLEALNYGYTF.

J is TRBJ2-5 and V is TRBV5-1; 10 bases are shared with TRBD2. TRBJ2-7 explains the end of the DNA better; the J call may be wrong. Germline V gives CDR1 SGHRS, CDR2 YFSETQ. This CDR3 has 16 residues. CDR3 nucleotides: TGCGCCAGCAGCGCGGCCCCTAGCGGGGGCTCCTACGAGCAGTACTTC. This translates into CASSAAPSGGSYEQYF.

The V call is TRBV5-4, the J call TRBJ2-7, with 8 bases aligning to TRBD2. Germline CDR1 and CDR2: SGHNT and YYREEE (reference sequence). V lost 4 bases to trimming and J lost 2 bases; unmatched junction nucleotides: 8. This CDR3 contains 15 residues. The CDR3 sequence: CASSEGLAGAYEQYF. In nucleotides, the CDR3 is TGTGCCAGCAGCGAGGGGCTAGCGGGCGCCTACGAGCAGTACTTC.

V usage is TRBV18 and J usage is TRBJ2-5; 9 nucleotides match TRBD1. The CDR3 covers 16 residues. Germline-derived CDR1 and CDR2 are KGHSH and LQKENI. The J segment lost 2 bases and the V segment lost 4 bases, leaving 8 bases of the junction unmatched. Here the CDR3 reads CASSRYRDRVQETQYF. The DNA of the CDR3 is TGTGCCAGCTCACGCTACCGGGACAGGGTACAAGAGACCCAGTACTTC.

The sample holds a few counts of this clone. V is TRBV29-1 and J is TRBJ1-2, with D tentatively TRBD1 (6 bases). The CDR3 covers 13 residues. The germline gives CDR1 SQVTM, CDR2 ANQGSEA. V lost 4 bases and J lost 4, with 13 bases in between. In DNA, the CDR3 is TGCAGCGTTGCTCTCTTAGGGGGCTATGGCTACACCTTC. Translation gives CSVALLGGYGYTF.

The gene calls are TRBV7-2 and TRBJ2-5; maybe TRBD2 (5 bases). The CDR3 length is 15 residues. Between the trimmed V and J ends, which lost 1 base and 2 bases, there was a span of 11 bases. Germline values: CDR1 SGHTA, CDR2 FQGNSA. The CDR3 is CASSLGSTSQETQYF. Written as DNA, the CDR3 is TGTGCCAGCAGCTTAGGGTCCACTAGTCAAGAGACCCAGTACTTC.

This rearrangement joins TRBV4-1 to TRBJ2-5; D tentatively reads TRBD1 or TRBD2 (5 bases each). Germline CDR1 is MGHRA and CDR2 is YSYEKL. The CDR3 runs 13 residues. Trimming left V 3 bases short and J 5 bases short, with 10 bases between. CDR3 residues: CASSQGVEETQYF. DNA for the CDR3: TGCGCCAGCAGCCAGGGGGTTGAGGAGACCCAGTACTTC.

This CDR3 reads CASSPSGAGVDGYTF. Written as DNA, the CDR3 is TGTGCCAGCTCACCGTCAGGGGCTGGTGTTGATGGCTACACCTTC. This chain links TRBV18 with TRBJ1-2; D perhaps matches TRBD1 (6 bases). CDR3 length equals 15 residues. V was shortened by 3 bases and J by 6 bases, with 17 bases between the two germline ends. In germline, CDR1 is KGHSH, CDR2 LQKENI.

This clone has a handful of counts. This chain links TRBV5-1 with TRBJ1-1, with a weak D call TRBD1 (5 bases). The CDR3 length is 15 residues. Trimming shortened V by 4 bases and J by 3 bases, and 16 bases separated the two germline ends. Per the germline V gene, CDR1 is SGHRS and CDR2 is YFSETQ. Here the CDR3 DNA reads TGCGCCAGCAGCCCCCAGGGTGTAGGGGACACTGAAGCTTTCTTT. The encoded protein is CASSPQGVGDTEAFF.

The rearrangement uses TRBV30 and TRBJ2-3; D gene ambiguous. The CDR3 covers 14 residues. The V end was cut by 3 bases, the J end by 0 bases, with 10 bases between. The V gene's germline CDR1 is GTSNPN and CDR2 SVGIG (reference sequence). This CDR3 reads CAWRRHPSTDTQYF. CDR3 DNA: TGTGCCTGGAGGCGGCACCCTAGCACAGATACGCAGTATTTT.

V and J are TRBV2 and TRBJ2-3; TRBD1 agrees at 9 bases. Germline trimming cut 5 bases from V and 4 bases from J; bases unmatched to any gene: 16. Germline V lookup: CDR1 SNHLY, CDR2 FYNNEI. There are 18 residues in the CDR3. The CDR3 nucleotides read TGTGCCAGCAGTCTCGATGGGGACAGGGTCGAATGGGCAGATACGCAGTATTTT. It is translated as CASSLDGDRVEWADTQYF.

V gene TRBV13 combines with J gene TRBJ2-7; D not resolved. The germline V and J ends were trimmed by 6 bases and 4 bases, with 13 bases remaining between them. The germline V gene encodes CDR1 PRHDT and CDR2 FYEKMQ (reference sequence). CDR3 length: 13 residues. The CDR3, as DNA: TGTGCCAGCAGGGAGATCGGACGGTACGAGCAGTACTTC. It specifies CASREIGRYEQYF.

The CDR3 DNA reads TGTGCCATCGGGGAGACAGGCGGTGATTCACCCCTCCACTTT. Translation: CAIGETGGDSPLHF. V gene TRBV10-3 combines with J gene TRBJ1-6; D perhaps matches TRBD1 (6 bases). V gave up 8 bases and J gave up 8 bases, with 16 bases separating them. The germline gives CDR1 ENHRY, CDR2 SYGVKD. The CDR3 contains 14 residues.

The CDR3 sequence: CATSRGGQALGGYTF. The CDR3, as DNA: TGTGCCACCAGCAGAGGTGGACAGGCCCTAGGAGGCTACACCTTC. This sequence joins TRBV15 and TRBJ1-2; 7 nucleotides align to TRBD1. The ends lost 1 base at V and 8 bases at J; junction bases unmatched: 10. This CDR3 comprises 15 residues. Germline V gene lookup returns CDR1 LNHNV and CDR2 YYDKDF (reference sequence).

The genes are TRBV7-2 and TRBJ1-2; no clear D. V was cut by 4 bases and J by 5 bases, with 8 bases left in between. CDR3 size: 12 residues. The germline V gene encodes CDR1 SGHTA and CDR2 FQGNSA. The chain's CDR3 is CASSSRTYGYTF. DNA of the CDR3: TGTGCCAGCAGCTCCCGGACTTATGGCTACACCTTC.

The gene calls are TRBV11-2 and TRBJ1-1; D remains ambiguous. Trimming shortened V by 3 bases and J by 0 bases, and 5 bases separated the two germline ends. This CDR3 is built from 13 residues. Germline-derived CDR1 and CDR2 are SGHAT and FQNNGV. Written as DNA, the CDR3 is TGTGCCAGCAGCTTGGCAGTGAACACTGAAGCTTTCTTT. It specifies CASSLAVNTEAFF.

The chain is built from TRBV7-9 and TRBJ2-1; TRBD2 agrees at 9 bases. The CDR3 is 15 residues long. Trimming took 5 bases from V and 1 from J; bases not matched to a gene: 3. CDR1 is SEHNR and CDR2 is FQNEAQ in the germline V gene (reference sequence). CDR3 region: CASSVSGGSYNEQFF. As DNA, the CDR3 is TGTGCCAGCAGCGTAAGCGGGGGGTCCTACAATGAGCAGTTCTTC. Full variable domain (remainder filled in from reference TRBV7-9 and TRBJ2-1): DTGVSQNPRHKITKRGQNVTFRCDPISEHNRLYWYRQTLGQGPEFLTYFQNEAQLEKSRLLSDRFSAERPKGSFSTLEIQRTEQGDSAMYLCASSVSGGSYNEQFFGPGTRLTVL.

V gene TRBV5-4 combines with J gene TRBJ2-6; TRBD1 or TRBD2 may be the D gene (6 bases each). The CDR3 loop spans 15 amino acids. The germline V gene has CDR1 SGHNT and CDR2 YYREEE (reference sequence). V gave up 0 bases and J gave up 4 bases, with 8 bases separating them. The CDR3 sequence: CASSLGGAGANVLTF. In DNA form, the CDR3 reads TGTGCCAGCAGCTTGGGGGGGGCCGGGGCCAACGTCCTGACTTTC. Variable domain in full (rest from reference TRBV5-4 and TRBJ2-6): ETGVTQSPTHLIKTRGQQVTLRCSSQSGHNTVSWYQQALGQGPQFIFQYYREEENGRGNFPPRFSGLQFPNYSSELNVNALELDDSALYLCASSLGGAGANVLTFGAGSRLTVL.

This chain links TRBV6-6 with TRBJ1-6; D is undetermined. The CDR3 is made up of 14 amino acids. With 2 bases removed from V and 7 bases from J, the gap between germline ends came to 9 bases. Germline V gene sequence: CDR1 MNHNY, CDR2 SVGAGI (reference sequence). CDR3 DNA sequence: TGTGCCAGCAGTTACGGGGAACCCAATTCACCCCTCCACTTT. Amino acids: CASSYGEPNSPLHF.

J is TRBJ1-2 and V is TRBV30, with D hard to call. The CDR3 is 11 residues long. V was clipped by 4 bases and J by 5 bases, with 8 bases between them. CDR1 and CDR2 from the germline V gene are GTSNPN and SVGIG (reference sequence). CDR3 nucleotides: TGTGCCTGGACTGCACGATATGGCTACACCTTC. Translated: CAWTARYGYTF.

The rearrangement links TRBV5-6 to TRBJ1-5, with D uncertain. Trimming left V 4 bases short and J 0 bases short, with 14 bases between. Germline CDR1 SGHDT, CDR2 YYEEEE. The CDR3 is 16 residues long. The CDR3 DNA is TGTGCCAGCAGCCTCCGTTCAGGTAATAGCAATCAGCCCCAGCATTTT. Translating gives CASSLRSGNSNQPQHF.

CDR3 sequence reads: CASSQPTGMNTEAFF. The CDR3 bases are TGTGCCAGCAGCCAGCCGACAGGGATGAACACTGAAGCTTTCTTT. The chain has TRBV4-2 and TRBJ1-1, with 7 bases matching TRBD1. The CDR3 is 15 amino acids. Germline CDR1 is LGHNA and CDR2 is YNFKEQ. V lost 3 bases and J lost 0; bases outside the gene matches: 4.

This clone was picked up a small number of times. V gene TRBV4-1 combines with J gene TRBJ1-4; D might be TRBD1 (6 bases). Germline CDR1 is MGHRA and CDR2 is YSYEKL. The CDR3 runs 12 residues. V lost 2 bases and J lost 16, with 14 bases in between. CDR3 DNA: TGCGCCAGCAGCCAACTACAGGGAACGAGGTTTTTT. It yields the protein CASSQLQGTRFF.